The following is a T cell receptor beta chain sequence with its context. This sample is part of a study of blood T cell repertoires in COVID-19. Looking at the study overall: From the United States, Italy and Spain came samples of acute and convalescent COVID-19.

Assay: immunoSEQ multiplex PCR; the TCRdb copy retains only in-frame clones and omits some. Of 170,000 or so clones listed, approximately 85% were seen once; the top ten hold 5% to 8%. Clinical history reported by participants formed the basis on which cohorts were assigned. The germline V gene has CDR1 LGHNT and CDR2 FRNRAP. This CDR3 spans 14 amino acids. V trimming: 6 bases; J trimming: 5 bases; junction bases outside the gene matches: 8. The sequenced material came from PBMCs or T cells enriched from blood (not recorded which). This receptor was obtained from a middle-aged man who had recovered from COVID-19. The J gene is TRBJ1-1, the V gene TRBV12-5, with TRBD1 identical over 8 bases. Here the CDR3 reads CASGPDRGGTEAFF. CDR3 nucleotide sequence: TGTGCTAGTGGCCCCGACAGGGGTGGAACTGAAGCTTTCTTT.